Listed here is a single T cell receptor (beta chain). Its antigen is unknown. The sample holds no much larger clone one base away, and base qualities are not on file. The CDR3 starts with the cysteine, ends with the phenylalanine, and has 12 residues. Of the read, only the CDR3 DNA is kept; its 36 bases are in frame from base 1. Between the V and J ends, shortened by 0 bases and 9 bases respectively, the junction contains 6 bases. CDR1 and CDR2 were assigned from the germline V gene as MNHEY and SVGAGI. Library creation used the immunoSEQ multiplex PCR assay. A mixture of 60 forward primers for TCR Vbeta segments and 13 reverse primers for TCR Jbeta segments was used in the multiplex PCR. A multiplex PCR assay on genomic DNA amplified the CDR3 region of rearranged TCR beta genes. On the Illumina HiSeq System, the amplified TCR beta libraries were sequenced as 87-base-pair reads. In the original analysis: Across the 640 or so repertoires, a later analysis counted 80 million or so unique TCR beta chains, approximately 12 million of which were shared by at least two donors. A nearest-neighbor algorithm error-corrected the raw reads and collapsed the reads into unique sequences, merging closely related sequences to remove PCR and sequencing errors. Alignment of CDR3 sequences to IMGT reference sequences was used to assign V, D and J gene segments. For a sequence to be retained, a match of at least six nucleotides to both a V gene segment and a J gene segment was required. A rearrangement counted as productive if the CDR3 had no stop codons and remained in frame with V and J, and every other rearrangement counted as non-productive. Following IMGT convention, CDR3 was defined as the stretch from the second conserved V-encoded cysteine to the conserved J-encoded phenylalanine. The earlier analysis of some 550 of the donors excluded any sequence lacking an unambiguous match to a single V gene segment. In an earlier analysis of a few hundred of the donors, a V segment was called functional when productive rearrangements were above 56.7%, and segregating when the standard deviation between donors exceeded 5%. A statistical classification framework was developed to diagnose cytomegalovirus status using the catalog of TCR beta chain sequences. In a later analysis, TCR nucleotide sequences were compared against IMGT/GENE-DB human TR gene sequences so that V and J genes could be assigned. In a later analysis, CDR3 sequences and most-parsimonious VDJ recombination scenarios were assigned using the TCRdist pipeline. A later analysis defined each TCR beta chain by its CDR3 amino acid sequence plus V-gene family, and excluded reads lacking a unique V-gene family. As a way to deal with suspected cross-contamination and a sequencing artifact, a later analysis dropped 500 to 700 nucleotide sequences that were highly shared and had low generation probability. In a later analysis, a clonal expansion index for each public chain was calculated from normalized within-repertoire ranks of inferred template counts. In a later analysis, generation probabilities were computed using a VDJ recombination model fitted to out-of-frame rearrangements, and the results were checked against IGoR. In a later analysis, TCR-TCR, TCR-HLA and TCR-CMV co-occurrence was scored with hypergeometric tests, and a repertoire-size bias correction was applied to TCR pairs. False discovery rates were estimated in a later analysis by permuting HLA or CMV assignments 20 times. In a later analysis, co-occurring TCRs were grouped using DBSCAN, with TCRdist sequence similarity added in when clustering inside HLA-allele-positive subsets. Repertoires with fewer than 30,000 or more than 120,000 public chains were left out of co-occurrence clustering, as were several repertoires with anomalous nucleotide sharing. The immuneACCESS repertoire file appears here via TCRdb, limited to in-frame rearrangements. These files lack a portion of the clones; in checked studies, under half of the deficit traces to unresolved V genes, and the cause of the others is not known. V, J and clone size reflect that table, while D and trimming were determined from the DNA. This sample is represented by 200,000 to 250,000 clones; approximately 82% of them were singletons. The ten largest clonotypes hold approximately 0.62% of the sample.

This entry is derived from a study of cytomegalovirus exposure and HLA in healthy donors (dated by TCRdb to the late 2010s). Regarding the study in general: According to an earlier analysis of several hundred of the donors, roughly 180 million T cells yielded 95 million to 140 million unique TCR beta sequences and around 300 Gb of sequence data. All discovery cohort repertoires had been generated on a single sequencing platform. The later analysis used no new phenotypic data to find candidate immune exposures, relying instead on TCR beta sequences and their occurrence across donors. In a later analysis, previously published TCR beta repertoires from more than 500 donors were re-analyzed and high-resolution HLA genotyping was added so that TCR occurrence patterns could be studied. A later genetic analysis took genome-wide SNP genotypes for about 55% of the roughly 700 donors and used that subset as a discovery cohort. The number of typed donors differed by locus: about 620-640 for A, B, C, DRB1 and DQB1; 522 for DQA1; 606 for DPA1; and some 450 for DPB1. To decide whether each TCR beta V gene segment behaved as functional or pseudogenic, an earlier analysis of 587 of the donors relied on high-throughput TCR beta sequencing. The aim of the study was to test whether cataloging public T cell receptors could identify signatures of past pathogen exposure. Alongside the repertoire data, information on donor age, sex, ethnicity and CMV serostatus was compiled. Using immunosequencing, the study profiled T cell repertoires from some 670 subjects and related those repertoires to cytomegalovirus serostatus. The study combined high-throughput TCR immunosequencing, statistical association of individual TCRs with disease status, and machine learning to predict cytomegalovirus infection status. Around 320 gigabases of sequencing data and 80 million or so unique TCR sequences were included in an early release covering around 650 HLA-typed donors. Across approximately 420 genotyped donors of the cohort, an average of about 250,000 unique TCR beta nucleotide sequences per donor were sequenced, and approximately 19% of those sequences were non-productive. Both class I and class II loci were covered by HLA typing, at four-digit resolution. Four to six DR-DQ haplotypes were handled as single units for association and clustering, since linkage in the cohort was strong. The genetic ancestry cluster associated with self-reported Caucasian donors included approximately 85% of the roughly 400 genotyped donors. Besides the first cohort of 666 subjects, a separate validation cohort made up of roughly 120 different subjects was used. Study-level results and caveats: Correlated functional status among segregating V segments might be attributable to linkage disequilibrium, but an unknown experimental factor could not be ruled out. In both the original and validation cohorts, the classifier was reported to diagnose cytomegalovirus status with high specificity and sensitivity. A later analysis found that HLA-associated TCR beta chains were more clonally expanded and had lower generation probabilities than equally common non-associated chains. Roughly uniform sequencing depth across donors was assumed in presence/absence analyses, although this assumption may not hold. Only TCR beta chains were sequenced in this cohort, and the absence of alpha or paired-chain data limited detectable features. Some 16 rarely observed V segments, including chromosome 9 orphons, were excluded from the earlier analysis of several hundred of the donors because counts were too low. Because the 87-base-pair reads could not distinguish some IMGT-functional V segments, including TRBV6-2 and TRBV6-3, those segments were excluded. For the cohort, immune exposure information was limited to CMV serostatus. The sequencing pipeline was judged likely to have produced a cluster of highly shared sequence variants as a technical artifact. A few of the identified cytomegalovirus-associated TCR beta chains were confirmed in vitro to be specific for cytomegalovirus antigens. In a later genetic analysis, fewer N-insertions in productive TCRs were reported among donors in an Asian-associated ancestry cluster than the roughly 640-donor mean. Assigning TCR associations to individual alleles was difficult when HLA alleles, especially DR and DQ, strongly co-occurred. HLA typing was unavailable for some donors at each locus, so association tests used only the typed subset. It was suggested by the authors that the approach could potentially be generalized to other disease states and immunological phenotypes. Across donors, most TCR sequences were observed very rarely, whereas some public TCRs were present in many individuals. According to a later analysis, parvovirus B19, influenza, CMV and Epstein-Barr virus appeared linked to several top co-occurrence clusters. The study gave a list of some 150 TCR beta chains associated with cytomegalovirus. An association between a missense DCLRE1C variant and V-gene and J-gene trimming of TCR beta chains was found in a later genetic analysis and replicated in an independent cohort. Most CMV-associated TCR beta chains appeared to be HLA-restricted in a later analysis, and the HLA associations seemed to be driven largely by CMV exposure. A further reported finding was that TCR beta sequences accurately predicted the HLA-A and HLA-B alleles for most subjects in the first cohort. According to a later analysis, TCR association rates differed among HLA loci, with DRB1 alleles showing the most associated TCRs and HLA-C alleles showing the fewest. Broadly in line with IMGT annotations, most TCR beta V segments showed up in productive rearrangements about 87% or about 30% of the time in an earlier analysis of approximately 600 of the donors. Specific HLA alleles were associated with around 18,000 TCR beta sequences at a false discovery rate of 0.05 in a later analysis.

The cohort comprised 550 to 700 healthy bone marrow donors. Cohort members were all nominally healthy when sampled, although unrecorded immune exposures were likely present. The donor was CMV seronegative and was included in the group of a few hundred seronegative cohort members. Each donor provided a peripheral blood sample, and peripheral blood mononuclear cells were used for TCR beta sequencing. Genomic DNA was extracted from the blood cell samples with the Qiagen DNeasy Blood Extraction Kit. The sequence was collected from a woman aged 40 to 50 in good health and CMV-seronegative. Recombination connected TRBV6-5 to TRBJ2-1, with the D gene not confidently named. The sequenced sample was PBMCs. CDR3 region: CASSYSTGEQFF. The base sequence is TGTGCCAGCAGTTACTCCACGGGTGAGCAGTTCTTC.